This T cell receptor (beta chain) is from a study of cytomegalovirus exposure and HLA in healthy donors. Findings of the study overall: Across donors, sequencing depth was assumed by presence/absence analyses to be roughly uniform. There were some public TCRs occurring in many donors, but most TCR sequences were rare. The investigators catalogued some 150 TCR beta chains as cytomegalovirus-associated.

As concerns this clone: The target antigen is unknown.

With 60 Vbeta and 13 Jbeta primers, the PCR was carried out. Method: immunoSEQ multiplex PCR; TCRdb's copy keeps in-frame clones and lacks some. Of about 140,000 clones detected, 73% appear once; the ten largest clones hold over 1%. Though probably carrying unrecorded immune exposures, donors were nominally healthy at sampling. The receptor comes from a woman between 40 and 55 years old in good health and CMV-seronegative. Sequenced: PBMCs.

The CDR3 DNA is TGTGCCAGCAGTAAACAGGGGGCGGACTATGGCTACACCTTC. Its translation is CASSKQGADYGYTF. The chain employs TRBV6-6 and TRBJ1-2; 9 positions match TRBD1. Germline lookup yields CDR1 MNHNY and CDR2 SVGAGI (reference sequence). Trimming cost V 5 bases and J 3 bases; bases outside gene matches: 4. This CDR3 has 14 amino acids.